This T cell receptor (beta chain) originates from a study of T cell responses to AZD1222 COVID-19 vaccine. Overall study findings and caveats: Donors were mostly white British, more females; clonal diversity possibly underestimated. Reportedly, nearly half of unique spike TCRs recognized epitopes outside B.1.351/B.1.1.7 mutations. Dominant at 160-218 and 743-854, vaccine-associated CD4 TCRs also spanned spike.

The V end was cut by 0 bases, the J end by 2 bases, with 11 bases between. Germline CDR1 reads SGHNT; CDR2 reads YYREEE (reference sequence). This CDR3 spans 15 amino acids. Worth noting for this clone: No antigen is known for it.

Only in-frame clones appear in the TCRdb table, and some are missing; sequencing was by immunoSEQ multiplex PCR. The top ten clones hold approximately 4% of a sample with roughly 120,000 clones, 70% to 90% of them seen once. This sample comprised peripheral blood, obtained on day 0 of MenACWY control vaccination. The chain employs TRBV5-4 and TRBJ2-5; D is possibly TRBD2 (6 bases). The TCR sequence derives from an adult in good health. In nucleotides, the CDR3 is TGTGCCAGCAGCTTGGCCGGGACTCGTCAAGAGACCCAGTACTTC. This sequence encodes CASSLAGTRQETQYF.